The 10 T cell receptor beta chains reported below all come from one sample, sequenced in a study of Tregs in tolerant kidney transplant recipients. Profiled with immunoSEQ multiplex PCR; TCRdb holds only in-frame clones, not every one. The clone table shows about 30,000 clones, with the ten largest holding about an eighth. This specimen was CD8+ T cells from blood, taken before the transplant. All receptors come from a human donor who received a combined kidney and bone marrow transplant.

Comment on this clone: Sequencing ends 3 residues short of the CDR3 end; the germline J gene provides the rest. This chain connects TRBV20-1 to TRBJ2-1; D is unclear. In germline, CDR1 is DFQATT, CDR2 SNEGSKA (reference sequence). The CDR3 runs to 13 residues. With 0 bases removed from V and 8 bases from J, the gap between germline ends came to 11 bases. CDR3 DNA (partial): TGCAGTGCTAGAGATATACGATCGGATGAG. This translates into CSARDIRSDE. The whole CDR3 reads CSARDIRSDEQFF.

About this clone: The read gets to within 3 residues of the CDR3 end, and the germline J gene fills in the rest. The rearrangement uses TRBV28 and TRBJ2-7; 10 positions agree with TRBD1. CDR1 MDHEN and CDR2 SYDVKM come from the germline V gene. The CDR3 is made up of 14 amino acids. Trimming removed 6 bases from V and 3 bases from J; junction bases left unmatched: 5. This CDR3 reads CASRAGTGVYEQYF. Incomplete CDR3 DNA: TGTGCCAGCAGAGCCGGGACAGGGGTCTACGAG.

About this clone: Read coverage stops 3 residues before the CDR3 terminus; the germline J gene supplies the remainder. The chain combines TRBV19 with TRBJ2-1; no clear D gene. CDR3 size: 13 residues. Deletions cut 5 bases from V and 6 bases from J, with 11 bases between. Germline values: CDR1 LNHDA, CDR2 SQIVND (reference sequence). This CDR3 reads CASSLVALNEQFF. The CDR3 DNA, read in part, is TGTGCCAGTAGTCTGGTAGCCCTCAATGAG.

Details on this clone: Sequencing ends 3 residues short of the CDR3 end; the germline J gene provides the rest. V usage is TRBV2 and J usage is TRBJ2-2, with D perhaps given as TRBD1 or TRBD2 (5 bases each). The CDR3 totals 16 residues. Per germline, CDR1 SNHLY and CDR2 FYNNEI. Trimming removed 0 bases at V and 4 bases at J, with 12 bases between. The CDR3 protein is CASSEAAVRGTGELFF. CDR3 DNA (partial): TGTGCCAGCAGTGAAGCGGCGGTGAGGGGCACCGGGGAG.

Regarding this clone: The read ends 3 residues early relative to the CDR3; the germline J gene fills the gap. This chain joins TRBV10-2 and TRBJ2-7; the match to TRBD2 covers 13 bases. After removal of 8 bases from V and 6 bases from J, the junction contained 10 bases not matched to a gene. Per the germline V gene, CDR1 is WSHSY and CDR2 is SAAADI. CDR3 size: 15 residues. The DNA read from the CDR3 is TGCGCCAGCCAACGGGGACTAGCGGGACTGATCGAG. Protein sequence: CASQRGLAGLIE. The full CDR3 protein is CASQRGLAGLIEQYF.

Note on this clone: Read coverage stops 3 residues before the CDR3 terminus; the germline J gene supplies the remainder. The rearrangement joins TRBV12-3 or TRBV12-4 to TRBJ2-1, with 11 bases identical to TRBD2. The CDR3 runs 16 residues. V lost 7 bases to trimming and J lost 4 bases; unmatched junction nucleotides: 9. The sequenced part of the CDR3 DNA is TGTGCCAGCAACCAGGAAGGGACTAGCGGATACAATGAG. This gives the protein CASNQEGTSGYNE. In full, the CDR3 reads CASNQEGTSGYNEQFF.

Comments on this clone: The CDR3 end falls 3 residues outside the read, so it is completed with the germline J gene. The genes are TRBV19 and TRBJ2-3; TRBD1 matches 8 bases. The J segment lost 1 base and the V segment lost 3 bases, leaving 6 bases of the junction unmatched. The CDR3 consists of 16 residues. The V gene's germline CDR1 is LNHDA and CDR2 SQIVND (reference sequence). The CDR3: CASSIWTGFGTDTQYF. The sequenced part of the CDR3 DNA is TGTGCCAGTAGTATCTGGACAGGGTTTGGCACAGATACG.

Worth noting for this clone: The read stops 3 residues short of the end of the CDR3; the missing end is completed from the germline J gene. The chain carries TRBV28 and TRBJ1-1; unclear D gene. Germline V gene data show CDR1 as MDHEN and CDR2 as SYDVKM. Trimming took off 4 bases at V and 0 bases at J, with 9 bases between the two ends. The CDR3 totals 14 residues. The sequenced part of the CDR3 DNA is TGTGCCAGCAGTTCCGCGGTAATGAACACTGAA. It specifies CASSSAVMNTE. The full CDR3 sequence reads CASSSAVMNTEAFF.

Concerning this clone: The read terminates 3 residues before the CDR3 end, so the remaining end is supplied by the germline J gene. The rearrangement links TRBV29-1 to TRBJ2-1; D not resolved. The CDR3 sequence is 10 residues long. V was clipped by 7 bases and J by 9 bases, with 10 bases between them. Germline CDR1 and CDR2: SQVTM and ANQGSEA. Here the CDR3 reads CSASTTEQFF. Partial CDR3 DNA: TGCAGCGCCTCGACAACTGAG.

About this clone itself: The read terminates 3 residues ahead of where the CDR3 ends, so the germline J gene completes it. This sequence joins TRBV20-1 and TRBJ2-5; 7 bases match TRBD2. The V gene's germline CDR1 is DFQATT and CDR2 SNEGSKA (reference sequence). This CDR3 comprises 13 residues. The junction had 5 bases not matched to a gene; V was cut back by 3 bases and J by 4 bases. The CDR3 bases that were read are TGCAGTGCTAGCGGGGGGAGTCGAGAGACC. Its protein product is CSASGGSRET. The whole CDR3 reads CSASGGSRETQYF.